These T cell receptor beta chains were read from a single sample in a study of cytomegalovirus exposure and HLA in healthy donors. Produced via immunoSEQ multiplex PCR; TCRdb's table is partial and in-frame only. In the table there are roughly 130,000 clones, about three quarters of which are singletons. The sample consisted of PBMCs. These receptors all stem from a woman in her sixties in good health and CMV-seropositive. The CDR3 runs from the conserved cysteine through the conserved F or W. The D gene is left open where the match is weak. Part of the rows lack a size; the others show once, few, many or a class for expanded clones.

D gene: NA
J gene: TRBJ2-5
V gene: TRBV7-9
clone size: once
CDR3 DNA: TGTGCCAGCAGCTTAAGTCCCCGGGGGCAAGAGACCCAGTACTTC
CDR3 protein: CASSLSPRGQETQYF

D gene: TRBD1
J gene: TRBJ2-7
V gene: TRBV27
clone size: NA
CDR3 DNA: TGTGCCAGCAGTCCGTGGGACAGGGTGCGCGAGCAGTACTTC
CDR3 protein: CASSPWDRVREQYF

D gene: TRBD2
J gene: TRBJ2-5
V gene: TRBV4-1
clone size: NA
CDR3 DNA: TGCGCCAGCAGCCAAGGAACTAGCGGGGGAGAGACCCAGTACTTC
CDR3 protein: CASSQGTSGGETQYF

D gene: TRBD1
J gene: TRBJ1-3
V gene: TRBV18
clone size: few
CDR3 DNA: TGTGCCAGCTCACGTAACGGAGGGACAGGGTCCGGAAACACCATATATTTT
CDR3 protein: CASSRNGGTGSGNTIYF

D gene: NA
J gene: TRBJ2-7
V gene: TRBV7-2
clone size: NA
CDR3 DNA: TGTGCCAGCAGCTCACCTATGGCCTACGAGCAGTACTTC
CDR3 protein: CASSSPMAYEQYF

D gene: NA
J gene: TRBJ1-5
V gene: TRBV10-3
clone size: few
CDR3 DNA: TGTGCCATCAGGCAGGACCAGGGTCAGCCCCAGCATTTT
CDR3 protein: CAIRQDQGQPQHF

D gene: NA
J gene: TRBJ1-3
V gene: TRBV5-4
clone size: NA
CDR3 DNA: TGTGCCAGCAGCTCCTCGAGAAGCTCTGGAAACACCATATATTTT
CDR3 protein: CASSSSRSSGNTIYF

D gene: NA
J gene: TRBJ1-6
V gene: TRBV7-2
clone size: NA
CDR3 DNA: TGTGCCAGCACCGGGGGTTCGAATTCACCCCTCCACTTT
CDR3 protein: CASTGGSNSPLHF

D gene: NA
J gene: TRBJ2-5
V gene: TRBV6-6
clone size: NA
CDR3 DNA: TGTGCCACCGTCAGGGGTGAGCCTCAAGAGACCCAGTACTTC
CDR3 protein: CATVRGEPQETQYF

D gene: NA
J gene: TRBJ1-5
V gene: TRBV6-5
clone size: NA
CDR3 DNA: TGTGCCAGCAGCCCGGTCCGCAATCAGCCCCAGCATTTT
CDR3 protein: CASSPVRNQPQHF

D gene: TRBD2
J gene: TRBJ2-1
V gene: TRBV19
clone size: NA
CDR3 DNA: TGTGCCAGCACCCAGGCCGGGGGGTGGGATGAGCAGTTCTTC
CDR3 protein: CASTQAGGWDEQFF

D gene: NA
J gene: TRBJ1-3
V gene: TRBV14
clone size: NA
CDR3 DNA: TGTGCCAGCAGCCTTTTAACCCGCGCTGGAAACACCATATATTTT
CDR3 protein: CASSLLTRAGNTIYF

D gene: NA
J gene: TRBJ1-2
V gene: TRBV6-6
clone size: few
CDR3 DNA: TGTGCCAGCAGTCCTGGACTTTATGGCTACACCTTC
CDR3 protein: CASSPGLYGYTF

D gene: TRBD2
J gene: TRBJ2-5
V gene: TRBV15
clone size: NA
CDR3 DNA: TGTGCCACCAGCAGAGTACTAGCGGCGGGGTTAACATACTTC
CDR3 protein: CATSRVLAAGLTYF

D gene: TRBD1
J gene: TRBJ1-5
V gene: TRBV7-8
clone size: NA
CDR3 DNA: TGTGCCAGCAGCTTAGTCCCTGGACAGGGAGGCGGTCAGCCCCAGCATTTT
CDR3 protein: CASSLVPGQGGGQPQHF

D gene: TRBD1
J gene: TRBJ1-1
V gene: TRBV4-1
clone size: few
CDR3 DNA: TGCGCCAGCAGCCTCGACAGGGGTGGGACTGAAGCTTTCTTT
CDR3 protein: CASSLDRGGTEAFF

D gene: TRBD1
J gene: TRBJ1-5
V gene: TRBV19
clone size: NA
CDR3 DNA: TGTGCCAGTAGCATACTCCGGGACAGGGGGGGCAATCAGCCCCAGCATTTT
CDR3 protein: CASSILRDRGGNQPQHF

D gene: TRBD1
J gene: TRBJ2-7
V gene: TRBV6-5
clone size: NA
CDR3 DNA: TGTGCCAGCAGTGCTCCAGGGACAGGGATCTACGAGCAGTACTTC
CDR3 protein: CASSAPGTGIYEQYF

D gene: TRBD1
J gene: TRBJ1-3
V gene: TRBV11-2
clone size: NA
CDR3 DNA: TGTGCCAGCAGCTTCCATACCCAGGGGGTAGAAGGAAACACCATATATTTT
CDR3 protein: CASSFHTQGVEGNTIYF

D gene: NA
J gene: TRBJ1-2
V gene: TRBV21-1
clone size: NA
CDR3 DNA: TGTGCCAGCAGCGCCCTGGGACACCTTGAAAGTTATGGCTACACCTTC
CDR3 protein: CASSALGHLESYGYTF

D gene: NA
J gene: TRBJ1-2
V gene: TRBV18
clone size: NA
CDR3 DNA: TGTGCCAGCTCACCCCCCAGGGATAACTATGGCTACACCTTC
CDR3 protein: CASSPPRDNYGYTF

D gene: TRBD2
J gene: TRBJ2-3
V gene: TRBV5-1
clone size: NA
CDR3 DNA: TGCGCCAGCAGCTCTCTAGCGGGGGGCACAGATACGCAGTATTTT
CDR3 protein: CASSSLAGGTDTQYF

D gene: NA
J gene: TRBJ2-2
V gene: TRBV19
clone size: few
CDR3 DNA: TGTGCCAGTAGTGACCGACAGACGCCCGGGGAGCTGTTTTTT
CDR3 protein: CASSDRQTPGELFF

D gene: NA
J gene: TRBJ1-6
V gene: TRBV29-1
clone size: NA
CDR3 DNA: TGCAGCGCCCGGGACACTAATTCACCCCTCCACTTT
CDR3 protein: CSARDTNSPLHF

D gene: NA
J gene: TRBJ1-3
V gene: TRBV6-1
clone size: NA
CDR3 DNA: TGTGCCAGCAGTGAATACGGGGGGCTTGGAGGAAACACCATATATTTT
CDR3 protein: CASSEYGGLGGNTIYF

D gene: NA
J gene: TRBJ1-1
V gene: TRBV9
clone size: NA
CDR3 DNA: TGTGCCAGCAGCGTAGGGGGGGGAGGGACTGAAGCTTTCTTT
CDR3 protein: CASSVGGGGTEAFF

D gene: NA
J gene: TRBJ1-6
V gene: TRBV13
clone size: NA
CDR3 DNA: TGTGCCAGCAGCTTTGAGGGCATGCCACCCCTCCACTTT
CDR3 protein: CASSFEGMPPLHF

D gene: NA
J gene: TRBJ2-3
V gene: TRBV10-2
clone size: NA
CDR3 DNA: TGCGCCAGCAAAGAAGGGGGGGCCTTCACAGATACGCAGTATTTT
CDR3 protein: CASKEGGAFTDTQYF

D gene: TRBD2
J gene: TRBJ2-5
V gene: TRBV19
clone size: NA
CDR3 DNA: TGTGCCAGTAGAGGGACTAGCGGGGGCGGGGAGACCCAGTACTTC
CDR3 protein: CASRGTSGGGETQYF

D gene: TRBD2
J gene: TRBJ2-2
V gene: TRBV9
clone size: NA
CDR3 DNA: TGTGCCAGCAGCGTAGGGGTAGCGGGGGGGGACACCGGGGAGCTGTTTTTT
CDR3 protein: CASSVGVAGGDTGELFF

D gene: NA
J gene: TRBJ1-3
V gene: TRBV29-1
clone size: NA
CDR3 DNA: TGCAGCGTTGAAACTGGCGGCGGAAACACCATATATTTT
CDR3 protein: CSVETGGGNTIYF

D gene: NA
J gene: TRBJ2-3
V gene: TRBV6-6
clone size: few
CDR3 DNA: TGTGCCAGCAGTCGAACGACAGGCCGTAGCACAGATACGCAGTATTTT
CDR3 protein: CASSRTTGRSTDTQYF

D gene: NA
J gene: TRBJ2-2
V gene: TRBV7-9
clone size: few
CDR3 DNA: TGTGCCAGCAGCCTTCCTACCCCCCGGGAGCTGTTTTTT
CDR3 protein: CASSLPTPRELFF

D gene: NA
J gene: TRBJ1-1
V gene: TRBV29-1
clone size: NA
CDR3 DNA: TGCAGCGCCAGACAGGAAAACACTGAAGCTTTCTTT
CDR3 protein: CSARQENTEAFF

D gene: NA
J gene: TRBJ1-1
V gene: TRBV6-1
clone size: NA
CDR3 DNA: TGTGCCAGCAGTGAACTCAGGAACACTGAAGCTTTCTTT
CDR3 protein: CASSELRNTEAFF

D gene: NA
J gene: TRBJ1-3
V gene: TRBV18
clone size: NA
CDR3 DNA: TGTGCCAGCTCACCACTACCAGGGGAAAGTGGAAACACCATATATTTT
CDR3 protein: CASSPLPGESGNTIYF